This TCR beta chain stems from a study of blood T cell repertoires in COVID-19. The CDR3 runs to 12 residues. V gave up 8 bases and J gave up 4 bases, with 11 bases separating them. Per the germline V gene, CDR1 is LNHDA and CDR2 is SQIVND (reference sequence). Generated by immunoSEQ multiplex PCR, the TCRdb table keeps only in-frame clones and is missing some. The sample records roughly 200,000 clones, 85% to 90% being singletons. This TCR was sampled from a man in his 60s who had recovered from COVID-19. V and J are TRBV19 and TRBJ1-1, with D possibly TRBD1 on 6 matching bases. Sequenced input: peripheral blood. The chain's CDR3 is CASYQGFTEAFF. The CDR3 nucleotides are TGTGCCAGTTATCAGGGGTTCACTGAAGCTTTCTTT.